These 32 T cell receptor beta chains originate from one sample sequenced in a study of blood T cell repertoires in COVID-19. Using immunoSEQ multiplex PCR, the repertoire was profiled, and TCRdb retains in-frame clones only, with some absent. This table has approximately 220,000 clones, about 82% appearing once. The sequencing sample was made of peripheral blood. The receptors were sampled from an elderly woman with acute or convalescent COVID-19.

This sequence joins TRBV5-1 and TRBJ2-3; tentatively, D is TRBD2 (6 bases). V lost 5 bases and J lost 4, with 11 bases in between. This CDR3 spans 13 amino acids. The germline CDR1 and CDR2 sequences are SGHRS and YFSETQ. CDR3 in amino acids: CASRTSGSDTQYF. CDR3 nucleotide sequence: TGCGCCAGCAGGACTAGTGGGTCAGATACGCAGTATTTT.

The CDR3 DNA sequence: TGTGCCAGCAGTAACACAGGGGATTCACCCCTCCACTTT. This translates into CASSNTGDSPLHF. This chain uses TRBV25-1 with TRBJ1-6; TRBD1 matches at 7 bases. CDR1 is MGHDK and CDR2 is SYGVNS in the germline V gene. V lost 5 bases and J lost 8; bases outside the gene matches: 3. This CDR3 region has 13 residues.

This chain uses TRBV7-9 with TRBJ2-3; 7 bases are shared with TRBD2. The V gene end was trimmed by 5 bases and the J gene end by 2 bases; junction bases not matched to a gene: 10. This CDR3 region has 16 residues. Germline V gives CDR1 SEHNR, CDR2 FQNEAQ (reference sequence). The CDR3 coding sequence is TGTGCCAGCAGCGCCTATCGGGCGGGAGCCACAGATACGCAGTATTTT. This gives the protein CASSAYRAGATDTQYF.

The rearrangement joins TRBV3-1 (or the pseudogene TRBV3-2) to TRBJ2-3, with TRBD1 matching 9 bases. In germline, CDR1 is LGHDT, CDR2 YNNKEL (reference sequence). Germline trimming cut 1 base from V and 2 bases from J; bases unmatched to any gene: 10. The CDR3 contains 18 residues. The CDR3: CASSQAAVDRGFTDTQYF. The CDR3 DNA is TGTGCCAGCAGCCAAGCCGCTGTGGACAGGGGCTTCACAGATACGCAGTATTTT.

V gene TRBV28 combines with J gene TRBJ2-5, with D perhaps TRBD2 (6 bases). The length of the CDR3 is 14 residues. V lost 2 bases and J lost 2, with 9 bases in between. CDR1 and CDR2 from the germline V gene are MDHEN and SYDVKM. The CDR3 loop is CASSLGGIQETQYF. The CDR3 bases are TGTGCCAGCAGTTTAGGAGGGATACAAGAGACCCAGTACTTC.

This CDR3 is CASSQDTRGVNEAFF. Written as DNA, the CDR3 is TGTGCCAGCAGCCAAGATACCAGGGGAGTTAATGAAGCTTTCTTT. V and J are TRBV3-1 (or the pseudogene TRBV3-2) and TRBJ1-1; D may be TRBD1 (6 bases). Germline loops: CDR1 LGHDT, CDR2 YNNKEL (reference sequence). V lost 0 bases and J lost 7, with 15 bases in between. The CDR3 is 15 amino acids.

The rearrangement uses TRBV29-1 and TRBJ2-3, with a tentative D call TRBD1 (5 bases). V was pared by 3 bases and J by 6 bases, with 13 bases between. CDR1 is SQVTM and CDR2 is ANQGSEA in the germline V gene. The CDR3 contains 13 residues. CDR3 loop: CSVESAGRDTQYF. The DNA of the CDR3 is TGCAGCGTTGAGTCTGCAGGGCGGGATACGCAGTATTTT.

CDR3 sequence (DNA): TGCGCCAGCAGCTTGGGGCGGGGCCCTTCCACCGGGGAGCTGTTTTTT. Translating gives CASSLGRGPSTGELFF. This sequence joins TRBV5-1 and TRBJ2-2, with a weak D call TRBD2 (6 bases). Per germline, CDR1 SGHRS and CDR2 YFSETQ. The CDR3 extends over 16 amino acids. V was cut by 0 bases and J by 4 bases, with 13 bases left in between. The full variable domain, with the rest looked up from reference TRBV5-1 and TRBJ2-2, is KAGVTQTPRYLIKTRGQQVTLSCSPISGHRSVSWYQQTPGQGLQFLFEYFSETQRNKGNFPGRFSGRQFSNSRSEMNVSTLELGDSALYLCASSLGRGPSTGELFFGEGSRLTVL.

This rearrangement joins TRBV6-1 to TRBJ1-5, with 10 bases identical to TRBD1. Trimming took 7 bases from V and 3 from J; bases not matched to a gene: 6. Germline-derived CDR1 and CDR2 are MNHNS and SASEGT. The length of the CDR3 is 15 residues. CDR3 loop: CASNTGQGFNQPQHF. The CDR3 DNA follows: TGTGCCAGCAACACGGGACAGGGGTTCAATCAGCCCCAGCATTTT.

Only a few counts were recorded for this clone. V gene TRBV7-3 combines with J gene TRBJ2-1; weak D call: TRBD2 (6 bases). This CDR3 comprises 14 residues. Trimming shortened V by 0 bases and J by 7 bases, and 10 bases separated the two germline ends. Germline V gene data show CDR1 as SGHTA and CDR2 as FQGTGA. In DNA, the CDR3 is TGTGCCAGCAGCTTAACTAGCGGAGTAAATGAGCAGTTCTTC. This gives the protein CASSLTSGVNEQFF. The full variable domain, its missing parts supplied by reference TRBV7-3 and TRBJ2-1, is GAGVSQTPSNKVTEKGKYVELRCDPISGHTALYWYRQSLGQGPEFLIYFQGTGAADDSGLPNDRFFAVRPEGSVSTLKIQRTERGDSAVYLCASSLTSGVNEQFFGPGTRLTVL.

The chain links TRBV19 to TRBJ1-2; D is uncertain. Germline V lookup: CDR1 LNHDA, CDR2 SQIVND (reference sequence). V was clipped by 5 bases and J by 0 bases, with 10 bases between them. The CDR3 consists of 14 residues. Here the CDR3 DNA reads TGTGCCAGTAGTCAAACATCTTCTAACTATGGCTACACCTTC. As protein: CASSQTSSNYGYTF.

The rearrangement links TRBV28 to TRBJ2-7, with 8 nucleotides matching TRBD1. This CDR3 contains 13 residues. Germline lookup yields CDR1 MDHEN and CDR2 SYDVKM. V was pared by 7 bases and J by 4 bases, with 6 bases of the junction left unmatched. CDR3 coding DNA: TGTGCCAGCAACACAGGGGGGAGATACGAGCAGTACTTC. Protein product: CASNTGGRYEQYF. The complete variable domain, with remaining parts taken from reference TRBV28 and TRBJ2-7, reads DVKVTQSSRYLVKRTGEKVFLECVQDMDHENMFWYRQDPGLGLRLIYFSYDVKMKEKGDIPEGYSVSREKKERFSLILESASTNQTSMYLCASNTGGRYEQYFGPGTRLTVT.

The genes are TRBV5-1 and TRBJ2-1; 8 bases are shared with TRBD2. CDR3 length equals 15 residues. Germline loops: CDR1 SGHRS, CDR2 YFSETQ. V was pared by 4 bases and J by 7 bases, with 10 bases of the junction left unmatched. CDR3 nucleotides: TGCGCCAGCAGCCCCAGGGCGGGAGGTGGGAATGAGCAGTTCTTC. Its translation is CASSPRAGGGNEQFF.

In regard to this clone: At one boundary the junction diverges from the germline segment, which might be a read error. The J gene is TRBJ2-2, the V gene TRBV9; TRBD2 matches at 8 bases. The CDR3 length is 15 residues. Germline CDR1 reads SGDLS; CDR2 reads YYNGEE. The CDR3 coding sequence is TGTGCCCGCAGGGCCGGGGGGGTGAACACCGGGGAGCTGTTTTTT. Translated, it gives CARRAGGVNTGELFF.

This chain connects TRBV11-3 to TRBJ2-7; D is unclear. The germline V and J ends were trimmed by 5 bases and 6 bases, with 14 bases remaining between them. The CDR3 contains 13 residues. CDR1 SGHNT and CDR2 YENEEA come from the germline V gene. CDR3 DNA sequence: TGTGCCAGCAGCGCCTTCGGGTCAACCGAGCAGTACTTC. It encodes CASSAFGSTEQYF.

The chain carries TRBV24-1 and TRBJ1-5; 12 bases fit TRBD1. The CDR3 is made up of 16 amino acids. Unmatched junction bases numbered 10, after V lost 3 bases and J lost 11 bases. The germline gives CDR1 KGHDR, CDR2 SFDVKD. The CDR3 region has the DNA TGTGCCACCAGTGATCCCGGGACAGGGGGCCGGGGAGCCCAGCATTTT. This sequence encodes CATSDPGTGGRGAQHF.

This clone has only one observation. The chain carries TRBV30 and TRBJ1-5; 10 nucleotides align to TRBD1. Per the germline V gene, CDR1 is GTSNPN and CDR2 is SVGIG (reference sequence). The CDR3 loop spans 14 amino acids. The J segment lost 6 bases and the V segment lost 6 bases, leaving 8 bases of the junction unmatched. In DNA form, the CDR3 reads TGTGCCTGTGCCACCGGGGACAGGGGTCAGCCCCAGCATTTT. It codes for CACATGDRGQPQHF.

The chain has TRBV5-1 and TRBJ2-5; TRBD2 matches at 9 bases. The CDR3 has 14 amino acids. Germline V CDR1 and CDR2: SGHRS, YFSETQ. The V gene end was trimmed by 7 bases and the J gene end by 4 bases; junction bases not matched to a gene: 8. CDR3 sequence reads: CASFASGAAETQYF. CDR3 DNA sequence: TGCGCCAGCTTTGCTAGCGGGGCTGCAGAGACCCAGTACTTC.

This chain connects TRBV5-6 to TRBJ2-2, with D perhaps TRBD2 (7 bases). Trimming stripped 4 bases from V and 0 bases from J, with 13 bases between. This CDR3 comprises 16 residues. Looked up from germline, CDR1 is SGHDT and CDR2 is YYEEEE. This CDR3 is CASSPWGGANTGELFF. CDR3 bases: TGTGCCAGCAGCCCTTGGGGGGGCGCGAACACCGGGGAGCTGTTTTTT.

The CDR3: CASSLGSRETEAFF. DNA for the CDR3: TGTGCCAGCAGCTTAGGGTCCAGGGAAACTGAAGCTTTCTTT. The chain carries TRBV7-8 and TRBJ1-1; TRBD1 might be the D (5 bases). The CDR3 is made up of 14 amino acids. Germline assignment: CDR1 SGHVS and CDR2 FQNEAQ. V shed 1 base and J shed 5 bases, with 11 bases lying between them. Full variable domain (rest looked up from reference TRBV7-8 and TRBJ1-1): GAGVSQSPRYKVAKRGQDVALRCDPISGHVSLFWYQQALGQGPEFLTYFQNEAQLDKSGLPSDRFFAERPEGSVSTLKIQRTQQEDSAVYLCASSLGSRETEAFFGQGTRLTVV.

Only a few counts were recorded for this clone. The chain is built from TRBV7-2 and TRBJ2-3; the match to TRBD2 covers 8 bases. The germline V gene has CDR1 SGHTA and CDR2 FQGNSA. J was trimmed by 4 bases and V by 0 bases; bases with no gene match: 3. This CDR3 comprises 15 residues. CDR3 coding DNA: TGTGCCAGCAGCTTAGCTAGCGGGGTGTCAGATACGCAGTATTTT. Translated, it gives CASSLASGVSDTQYF.

A word on this clone: Other DNA sequences of this sample code for an identical CDR3. In DNA form, the CDR3 reads TGTGCCAGTAGTATAGACAGCGGCCCCCCCTACAATGAGCAGTTCTTC. Protein sequence: CASSIDSGPPYNEQFF. The chain uses TRBV19 and TRBJ2-1; a possible D gene is TRBD2 (5 bases). V shed 0 bases and J shed 2 bases, with 11 bases lying between them. The CDR3 is made up of 16 amino acids. The germline gives CDR1 LNHDA, CDR2 SQIVND (reference sequence).

This clone has only a few counts. The rearrangement joins TRBV5-4 to TRBJ2-7; 10 positions match TRBD2. This CDR3 is 14 amino acids long. CDR1 and CDR2 from the germline V gene are SGHNT and YYREEE (reference sequence). The V and J ends lost 2 bases and 5 bases, in that order; junction bases with no gene match: 4. The CDR3 nucleotides are TGTGCCAGCAGCTTAGCGGGGGGGCCTAACGAGCAGTACTTC. This codes for CASSLAGGPNEQYF. Together with reference TRBV5-4 and TRBJ2-7, the CDR3 gives the full variable domain: ETGVTQSPTHLIKTRGQQVTLRCSSQSGHNTVSWYQQALGQGPQFIFQYYREEENGRGNFPPRFSGLQFPNYSSELNVNALELDDSALYLCASSLAGGPNEQYFGPGTRLTVT.

J is TRBJ2-5 and V is TRBV3-1 (or the pseudogene TRBV3-2); 9 bases match TRBD2. CDR1 and CDR2 (germline): LGHDT, YNNKEL (reference sequence). Trimming at V came to 1 base and at J to 4 bases, leaving 4 bases not matched to a gene. The CDR3 sequence is 15 residues long. Written as DNA, the CDR3 is TGTGCCAGCAGCCAAGGCGGGGGGGGCCCAGAGACCCAGTACTTC. Its translation is CASSQGGGGPETQYF.

The gene calls are TRBV2 and TRBJ1-2; tentatively, D is TRBD1 (6 bases). Germline CDR1 reads SNHLY; CDR2 reads FYNNEI. The CDR3 has 14 residues. V was clipped by 7 bases and J by 6 bases, with 18 bases between them. The CDR3 DNA is TGTGCCAGCAATCTAGGGGGGGGCGGGCATGGCTACACCTTC. It codes for CASNLGGGGHGYTF.

This chain joins TRBV5-8 and TRBJ1-2; TRBD1 aligns across 9 bases. The CDR3 sequence is 14 residues long. CDR1 is SGHTS and CDR2 is YDEGEE in the germline V gene. V shed 4 bases and J 7 bases; nucleotides not matched to a gene: 8. The CDR3 nucleotides are TGTGCCAGCAGCCGCCGGACAGGGGAGATTGGCTACACCTTC. Its protein is CASSRRTGEIGYTF.

The chain links TRBV2 to TRBJ1-4, with 8 bases aligning to TRBD1. CDR1 is SNHLY and CDR2 is FYNNEI in the germline V gene. V shed 8 bases and J 1 base; nucleotides not matched to a gene: 3. This CDR3 is built from 14 residues. The CDR3 spells CASGGTGTNEKLFF. CDR3 DNA sequence: TGTGCCAGCGGAGGGACAGGAACTAATGAAAAACTGTTTTTT.

The V call is TRBV4-3, the J call TRBJ1-2; a weak D match, TRBD1 (6 bases). The germline V gene has CDR1 LGHNA and CDR2 YSLEER. V was trimmed by 0 bases and J by 8 bases, leaving 16 bases between them. The CDR3 is 15 amino acids. In DNA, the CDR3 is TGCGCCAGCAGCCAAGACTCGACAGGTTCGGTGGGCTACACCTTC. It yields the protein CASSQDSTGSVGYTF.

The chain is built from TRBV5-1 and TRBJ1-2, with 9 bases matching TRBD1. The CDR3 has 18 residues. Germline V lookup: CDR1 SGHRS, CDR2 YFSETQ. After removal of 4 bases from V and 2 bases from J, the junction contained 15 bases not matched to a gene. The CDR3 protein is CASSPLGDRERLNYGYTF. As DNA, the CDR3 is TGCGCCAGCAGCCCCTTGGGGGACAGGGAGCGCTTAAACTATGGCTACACCTTC. The full variable domain, with the rest looked up from reference TRBV5-1 and TRBJ1-2, is KAGVTQTPRYLIKTRGQQVTLSCSPISGHRSVSWYQQTPGQGLQFLFEYFSETQRNKGNFPGRFSGRQFSNSRSEMNVSTLELGDSALYLCASSPLGDRERLNYGYTFGSGTRLTVV.

The chain employs TRBV2 and TRBJ2-2, with D maybe TRBD1 (5 bases). Germline V gene lookup returns CDR1 SNHLY and CDR2 FYNNEI. Between the trimmed V and J ends, which lost 3 bases and 0 bases, there was a span of 14 bases. CDR3 length equals 17 residues. CDR3 coding DNA: TGTGCCAGCAGTGAGTGGGGCAGGACCTCGAACACCGGGGAGCTGTTTTTT. This encodes CASSEWGRTSNTGELFF.

This clone came up once. The chain uses TRBV7-9 and TRBJ2-3, with a possible D match to TRBD1 (5 bases). The CDR3 has 15 amino acids. The V end lost 2 bases, the J end lost 1 base, and 10 bases lay between the germline ends. Germline assignment: CDR1 SEHNR and CDR2 FQNEAQ (reference sequence). The CDR3 coding sequence is TGTGCCAGCAGCTTAAACGCAGGGCGCACAGATACGCAGTATTTT. Protein product: CASSLNAGRTDTQYF.

The V gene is TRBV18, the J gene TRBJ1-1, with D possibly being TRBD1 (6 bases). The CDR3 sequence is 14 residues long. The germline V gene has CDR1 KGHSH and CDR2 LQKENI. V was cut by 4 bases and J by 2 bases, with 11 bases left in between. CDR3 coding DNA: TGTGCCAGCTCACGGGGGGGCATAAACACTGAAGCTTTCTTT. Protein sequence: CASSRGGINTEAFF.